In its sample, the clone carrying this T cell receptor beta chain was seen a few times. The antigen is unknown. 5'RACE primed at constant segments yielded TCR alpha and TCR beta cDNA libraries bearing sample barcodes and UMIs. TCRdb called the 5' RACE reads again in MiXCR, with one record for every CDR3 protein. The repertoire has 450,000 to 650,000 distinct CDR3 sequences, less than 25% of them found once; the top ten carry about 8.2%. This sample is drawn from a study of T-cell memory formation after mild COVID-19. The study's findings and limits: Pre-infection memory harbored some responding clones, suggesting cross-reactive memory joined.

This CDR3 spans 15 amino acids. The germline V and J ends were trimmed by 6 bases and 4 bases, with 20 bases remaining between them. Looked up from germline, CDR1 is DFQATT and CDR2 is SNEGSKA (reference sequence). This clonotype originated in an adult woman who had mild COVID-19 (a few samples of this study predate the infection). Cell type and time point are not known. The sample consisted of PBMCs or a T cell subset sorted from them (not recorded which). V and J are TRBV20-1 and TRBJ2-3; no clear D gene. The CDR3 DNA follows: TGCAGTGCCACACCTAGAGGATGGACCCCAGATACGCAGTATTTT. Translating gives CSATPRGWTPDTQYF.